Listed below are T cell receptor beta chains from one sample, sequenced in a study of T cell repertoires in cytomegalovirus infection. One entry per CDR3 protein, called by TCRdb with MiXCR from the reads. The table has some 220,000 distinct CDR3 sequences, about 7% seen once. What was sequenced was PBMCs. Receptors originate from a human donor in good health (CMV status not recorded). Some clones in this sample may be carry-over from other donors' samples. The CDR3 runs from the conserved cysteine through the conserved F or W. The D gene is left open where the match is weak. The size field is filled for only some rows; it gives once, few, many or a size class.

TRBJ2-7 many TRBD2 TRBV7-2 TGTGCCAGCAGCTTAGAACCGGGGGGAATCTACGAGCAGTACTTC CASSLEPGGIYEQYF
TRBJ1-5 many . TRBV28 TGTGCCAGCAGTTCTGGGCCCCAGCATTTT CASSSGPQHF
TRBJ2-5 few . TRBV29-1 TGCAGCGTTGCCAGGACAGTCCAAGAGACCCAGTACTTC CSVARTVQETQYF
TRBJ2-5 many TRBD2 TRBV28 TGTGCCAGCAGTTCAGCGGGGGGCTATCAAGAGACCCAGTACTTC CASSSAGGYQETQYF
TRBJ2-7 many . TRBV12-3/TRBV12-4 TGTGCCAGCAGTCCCGATAGGACACCTTACTCCTACGAGCAGTACTTC CASSPDRTPYSYEQYF
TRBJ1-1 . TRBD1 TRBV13 TGTGCCAGCAGCTCTACAGGGGGCGAGCCATTCAACACTGAAGCTCTCTTT CASSSTGGEPFNTEALF
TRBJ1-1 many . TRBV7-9 TGTGCCAGCAGCTCAGAAGTAAACACTGAAGCTTTCTTT CASSSEVNTEAFF
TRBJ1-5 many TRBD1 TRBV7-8 TGTGCCAGCAGCTTACGGGACAGGGGACGAGGGCAGCCCCAGCATTTT CASSLRDRGRGQPQHF
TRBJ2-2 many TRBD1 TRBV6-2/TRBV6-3 TGTGCCAGCAGTTACCCGGACAGGGTTTACACCGGGGAGCTGTTTTTT CASSYPDRVYTGELFF
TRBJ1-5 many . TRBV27 TGTGCCAGCAGTATAGGGGGGCTCAATCAGCCCCAGCATTTT CASSIGGLNQPQHF
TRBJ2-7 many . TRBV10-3 TGTGCCATCAGTGCCCGTAACTTCGAGCAGTACTTC CAISARNFEQYF
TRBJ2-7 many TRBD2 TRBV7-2 TGTGCCAGCAAGGGAGGGCTCGCGGGTGAGCAGTACTTC CASKGGLAGEQYF
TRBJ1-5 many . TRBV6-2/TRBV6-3 TGTGCCAGCAGTGACCGGACTCAGCCCCAGCATTTT CASSDRTQPQHF
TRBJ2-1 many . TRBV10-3 TGTGCCATCAGAAACTACAATGAGCAGTTCTTC CAIRNYNEQFF
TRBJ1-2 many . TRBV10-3 TGTGCCTCAGGATCCCCCGGCTATGGCTACACCTTC CASGSPGYGYTF
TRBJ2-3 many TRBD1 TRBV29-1 TGCAGCGTTCTGACAGGGCCAGATACGCAGTATTTT CSVLTGPDTQYF
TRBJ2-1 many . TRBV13 TGTGCCAGCACCCCGCCAGGGAGAGGGGAGCAGTTCTTC CASTPPGRGEQFF
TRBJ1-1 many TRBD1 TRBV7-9 TGTGCCAGCAGCGGACCGGGGACAGGGAACACTGAAGCTTTCTTT CASSGPGTGNTEAFF
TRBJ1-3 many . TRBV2 TGTGCCAGCAGTGCATCAGGGGCTCCTGGAAACACCATATATTTT CASSASGAPGNTIYF
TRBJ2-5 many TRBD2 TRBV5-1 TGCGCCAGCAGCTTGGAAGCGGGGGGCGGGGTGACCCAGTACTTC CASSLEAGGGVTQYF
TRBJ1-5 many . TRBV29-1 TGCAGCGTTGACGATGGGAAGCAGCCCCAGCATTTT CSVDDGKQPQHF
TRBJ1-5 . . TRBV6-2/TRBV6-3 TGTGCCAGCACACGACCGAATCAGCCCCAGCATTTT CASTRPNQPQHF
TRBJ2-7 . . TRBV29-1 TGCAGCGTTGTTCAGTCCTACGAGCAGTACTTC CSVVQSYEQYF
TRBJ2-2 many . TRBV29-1 TGCAGCGTCCCGGGGAACACCGGGGAGCTGTTTTTT CSVPGNTGELFF
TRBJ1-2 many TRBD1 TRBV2 TGTGCCAGCAGTCCCCGGACCGGGACAGGGTTTGGCTACACCTTC CASSPRTGTGFGYTF
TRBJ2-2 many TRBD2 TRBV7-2 TGTGCCAGCAGTTTACTAGCGGGGGGTAACGGGGAGCTGTTTTTT CASSLLAGGNGELFF
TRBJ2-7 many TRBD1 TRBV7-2 TGTGCCAGCAGCCCAAGGACAGGAGCCTACGAGCAGTACTTC CASSPRTGAYEQYF
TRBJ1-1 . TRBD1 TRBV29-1 TGCAGCGCCGACAGGGAAAACACTGAAGCTTTCTTT CSADRENTEAFF
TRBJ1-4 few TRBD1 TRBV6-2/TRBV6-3 TGTGCCAGCAGCCCCAGGACAGGGGAAGATGAAAAACTGTTTTTT CASSPRTGEDEKLFF
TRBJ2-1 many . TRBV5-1 TGCGCCAGCAGCCCCTATAGAGGGGGTGAGCAGTTCTTC CASSPYRGGEQFF
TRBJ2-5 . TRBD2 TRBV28 TGTGCCAGCAGCTTAAGCGGGGCCAACGGGGAGACCCAGTACTTC CASSLSGANGETQYF
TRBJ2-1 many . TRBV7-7 TGTGCCAGCAGCTTAGGGACAGACAATGAGCAGTTCTTC CASSLGTDNEQFF
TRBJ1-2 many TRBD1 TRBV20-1 TGCAGTGCTAGATCCGGGGACAGCTTCTATGGCTACACCTTC CSARSGDSFYGYTF
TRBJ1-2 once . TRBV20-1 TGCAGTGCTAGTAGCAGACGGGACTATGGCTACACCTTC CSASSRRDYGYTF
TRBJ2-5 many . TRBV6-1 TGTGCCAGCAGTGAAGGGGCGGCTCAAGAGACCCAGTACTTC CASSEGAAQETQYF
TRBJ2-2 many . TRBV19 TGTGCCAGCCTTCAGGGGGGGGCCGGGGAGCTGTTTTTT CASLQGGAGELFF
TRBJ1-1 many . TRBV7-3 TGTGCCAGCAGCTCGGGCGCGGTCACTGAAGCTTTCTTT CASSSGAVTEAFF
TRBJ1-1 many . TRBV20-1 TGCAGTGCTAGAGATAGAAGGGGCAAGGATGAAGCTTTCTTT CSARDRRGKDEAFF
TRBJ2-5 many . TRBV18 TGTGCCAGCTCACCCGTCCGGGGAGGAGAGACCCAGTACTTC CASSPVRGGETQYF
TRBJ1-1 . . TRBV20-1 TGCAGTGCCCCCCGGGGGGCGACAAACACTGAAGCTTTCTTT CSAPRGATNTEAFF
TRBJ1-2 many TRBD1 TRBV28 TGTGCCAGCAGTCAGGGGGCTTCTGGCTACACCTTC CASSQGASGYTF
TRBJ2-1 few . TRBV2 TGTGCCAGCAGTAACAGGGAGAGCTCCTACAATGAGCAGTTCTTC CASSNRESSYNEQFF
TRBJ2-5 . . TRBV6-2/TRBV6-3 TGTGCCAGCAGTTACCGCGTCGGTGAGACCCAGTACTTC CASSYRVGETQYF
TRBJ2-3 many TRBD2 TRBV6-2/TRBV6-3 TGTGCCACCAGGATAGTAGGCAGCGGGGCAGATACGCAGTATTTT CATRIVGSGADTQYF
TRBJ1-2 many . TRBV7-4 TGTGCCAGCAGCTTAGGAAGGGGTGGATCCTATGGTTATGGCTACACCTTC CASSLGRGGSYGYGYTF
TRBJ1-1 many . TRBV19 TGTGCCAGTAGTATCTTGACAGGTACCGCTGAAGCTTTCTTT CASSILTGTAEAFF
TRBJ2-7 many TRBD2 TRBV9 TGTGCCAGCAGCGTAGCCGGTACGGGGAGGGACTACGAGCAGTACTTC CASSVAGTGRDYEQYF
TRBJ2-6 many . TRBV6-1 TGTGCCAGCAGCCCCGGCGGGGTGCTCTCTGGGGCCAACGTCCTGACTTTC CASSPGGVLSGANVLTF
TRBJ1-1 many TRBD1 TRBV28 TGTGCCAGCAGTCTCCCTCAGGGGGCTGACACTGAAGCTTTCTTT CASSLPQGADTEAFF
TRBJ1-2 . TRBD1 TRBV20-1 TGCAGTGCTACCTCACGACAGGGGAAGGACTATGGCTACACCTTC CSATSRQGKDYGYTF
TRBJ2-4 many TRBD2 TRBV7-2 TGTGCCAGCAGCTTAGAGCGGGGGGGCCGATCCAAAAACATTCAGTACTTC CASSLERGGRSKNIQYF
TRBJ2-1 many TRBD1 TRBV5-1 TGCGCCAGCAGCGCTTCGGGGACAGATTACAATGAGCAGTTCTTC CASSASGTDYNEQFF
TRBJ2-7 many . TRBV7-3 TGTGCCAGCAGCTCCCAGCCAGATTCCTACGAGCAGTACTTC CASSSQPDSYEQYF
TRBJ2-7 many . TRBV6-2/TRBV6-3 TGTGCCAGCAGTTCCTTGGGAAGCGAGCAGTACTTC CASSSLGSEQYF